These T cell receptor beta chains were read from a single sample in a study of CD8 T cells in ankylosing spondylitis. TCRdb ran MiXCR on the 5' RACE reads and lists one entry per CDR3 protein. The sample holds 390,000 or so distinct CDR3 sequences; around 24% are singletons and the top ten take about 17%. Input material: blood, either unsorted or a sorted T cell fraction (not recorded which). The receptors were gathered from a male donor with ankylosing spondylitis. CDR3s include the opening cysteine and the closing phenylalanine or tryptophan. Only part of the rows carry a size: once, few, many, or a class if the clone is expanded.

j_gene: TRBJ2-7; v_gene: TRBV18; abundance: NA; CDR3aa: CASSPTSSYEQYF
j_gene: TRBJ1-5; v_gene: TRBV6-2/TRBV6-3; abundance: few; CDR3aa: CASSFPGTGWGFQPQHF
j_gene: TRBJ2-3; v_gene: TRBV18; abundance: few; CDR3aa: CASSPTGGWTDTQYF
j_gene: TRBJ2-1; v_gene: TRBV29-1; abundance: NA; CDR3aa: CSVRVGLRSWGDEQFF
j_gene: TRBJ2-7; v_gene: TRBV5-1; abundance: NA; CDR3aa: CASSLTQPHSYEQYF
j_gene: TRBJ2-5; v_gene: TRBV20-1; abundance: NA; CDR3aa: CSASPSGSGETQYF
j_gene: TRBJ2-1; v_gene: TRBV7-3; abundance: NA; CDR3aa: CASSLTLAGKNEQFF
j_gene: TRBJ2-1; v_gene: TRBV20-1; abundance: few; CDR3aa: CSARPPGPNSYNEQFF
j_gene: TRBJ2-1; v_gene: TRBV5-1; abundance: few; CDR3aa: CASSLGLAGGRRPNEQFF
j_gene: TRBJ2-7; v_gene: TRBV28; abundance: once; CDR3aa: CASRLSSGRVDQYF
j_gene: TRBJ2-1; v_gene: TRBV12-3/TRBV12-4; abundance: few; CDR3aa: CASSLSLAGTHNEQFF
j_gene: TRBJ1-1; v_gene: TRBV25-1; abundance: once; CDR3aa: CASRSGTGGWEAFF
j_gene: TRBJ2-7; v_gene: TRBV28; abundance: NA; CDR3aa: CASSLFGTPTYEQYF
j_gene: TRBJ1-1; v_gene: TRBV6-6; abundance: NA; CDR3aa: CASTRRGPMAFF
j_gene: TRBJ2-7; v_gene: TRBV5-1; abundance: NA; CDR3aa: CASSLVAGGPIYEQYF
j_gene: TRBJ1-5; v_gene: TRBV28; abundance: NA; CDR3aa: CASKQGSIQPQHF